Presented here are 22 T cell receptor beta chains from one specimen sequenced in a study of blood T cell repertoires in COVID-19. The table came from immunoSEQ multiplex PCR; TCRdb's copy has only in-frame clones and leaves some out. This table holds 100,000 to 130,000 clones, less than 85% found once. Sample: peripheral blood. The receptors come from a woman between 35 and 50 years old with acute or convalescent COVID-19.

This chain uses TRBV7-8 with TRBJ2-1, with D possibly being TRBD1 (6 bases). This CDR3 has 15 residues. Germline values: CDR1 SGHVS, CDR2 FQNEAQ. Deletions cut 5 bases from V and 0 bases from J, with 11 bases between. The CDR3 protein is CASSATGSSYNEQFF. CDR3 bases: TGTGCCAGCAGCGCCACAGGGAGCTCCTACAATGAGCAGTTCTTC.

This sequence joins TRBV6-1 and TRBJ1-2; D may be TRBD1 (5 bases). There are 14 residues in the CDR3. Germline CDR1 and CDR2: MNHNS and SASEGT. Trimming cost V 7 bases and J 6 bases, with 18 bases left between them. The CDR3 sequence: CASTFPGGFDGYTF. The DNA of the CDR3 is TGTGCCAGCACCTTTCCCGGGGGGTTCGATGGCTACACCTTC.

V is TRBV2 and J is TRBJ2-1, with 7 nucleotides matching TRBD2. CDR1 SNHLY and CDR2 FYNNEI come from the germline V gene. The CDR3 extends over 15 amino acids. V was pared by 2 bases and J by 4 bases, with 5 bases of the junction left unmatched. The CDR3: CASSESSGVYNEQFF. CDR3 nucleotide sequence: TGTGCCAGCAGTGAATCTAGCGGCGTATACAATGAGCAGTTCTTC.

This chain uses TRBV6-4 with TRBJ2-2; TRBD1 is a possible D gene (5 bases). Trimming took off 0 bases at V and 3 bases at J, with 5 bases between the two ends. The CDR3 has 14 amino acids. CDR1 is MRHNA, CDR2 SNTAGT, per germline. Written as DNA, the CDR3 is TGTGCCAGCAGTGACTCGACAGACACCGGGGAGCTGTTTTTT. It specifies CASSDSTDTGELFF.

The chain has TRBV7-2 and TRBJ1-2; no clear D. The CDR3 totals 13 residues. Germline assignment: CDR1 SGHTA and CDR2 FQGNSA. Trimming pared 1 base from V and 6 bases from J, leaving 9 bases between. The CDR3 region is CASSLVRVDGYTF. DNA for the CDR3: TGTGCCAGCAGCTTAGTGAGGGTCGATGGCTACACCTTC.

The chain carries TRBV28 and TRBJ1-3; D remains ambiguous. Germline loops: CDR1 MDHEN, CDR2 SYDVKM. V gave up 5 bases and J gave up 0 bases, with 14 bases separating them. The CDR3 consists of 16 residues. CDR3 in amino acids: CASSPAGLNSGNTIYF. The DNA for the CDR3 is TGTGCCAGCAGTCCCGCCGGGTTGAACTCTGGAAACACCATATATTTT.

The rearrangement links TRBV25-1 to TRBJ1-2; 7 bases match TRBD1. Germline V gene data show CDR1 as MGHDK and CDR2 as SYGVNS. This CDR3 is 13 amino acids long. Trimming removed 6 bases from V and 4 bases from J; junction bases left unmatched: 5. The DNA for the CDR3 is TGTGCCAGCAGCCGACAGGGAGTCTATGGCTACACCTTC. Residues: CASSRQGVYGYTF.

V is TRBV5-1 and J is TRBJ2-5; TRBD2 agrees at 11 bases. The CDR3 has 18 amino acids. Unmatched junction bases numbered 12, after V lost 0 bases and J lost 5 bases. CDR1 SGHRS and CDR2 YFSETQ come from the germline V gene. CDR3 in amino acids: CASSLASGGFSAWETQYF. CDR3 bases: TGCGCCAGCAGCTTGGCTAGCGGGGGGTTCTCCGCCTGGGAGACCCAGTACTTC.

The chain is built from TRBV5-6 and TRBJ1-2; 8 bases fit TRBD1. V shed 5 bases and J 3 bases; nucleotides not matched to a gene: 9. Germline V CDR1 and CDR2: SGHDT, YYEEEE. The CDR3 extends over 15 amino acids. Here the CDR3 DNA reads TGTGCCAGCAGACGCTTTTCAGGGGGCGACTATGGCTACACCTTC. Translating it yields CASRRFSGGDYGYTF. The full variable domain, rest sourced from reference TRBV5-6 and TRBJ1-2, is DAGVTQSPTHLIKTRGQQVTLRCSPKSGHDTVSWYQQALGQGPQFIFQYYEEEERQRGNFPDRFSGHQFPNYSSELNVNALLLGDSALYLCASRRFSGGDYGYTFGSGTRLTVV.

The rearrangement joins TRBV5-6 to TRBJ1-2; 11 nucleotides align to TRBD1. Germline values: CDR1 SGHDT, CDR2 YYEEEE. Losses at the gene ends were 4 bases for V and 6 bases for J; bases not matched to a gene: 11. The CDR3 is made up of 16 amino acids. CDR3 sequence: CASSAFSGTGGNGYTF. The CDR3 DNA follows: TGTGCCAGCAGCGCCTTTTCCGGGACAGGGGGTAATGGCTACACCTTC.

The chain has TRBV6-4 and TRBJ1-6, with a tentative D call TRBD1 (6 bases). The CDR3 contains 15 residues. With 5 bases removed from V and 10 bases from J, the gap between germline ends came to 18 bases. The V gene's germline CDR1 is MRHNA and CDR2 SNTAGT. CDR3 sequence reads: CASSRVQGYGSPLHF. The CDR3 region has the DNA TGTGCCAGCAGTAGGGTACAGGGCTATGGATCACCCCTCCACTTT.

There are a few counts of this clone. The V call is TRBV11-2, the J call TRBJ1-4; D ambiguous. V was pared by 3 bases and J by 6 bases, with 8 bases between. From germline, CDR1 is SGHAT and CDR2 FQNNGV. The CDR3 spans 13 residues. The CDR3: CASSLSGDEKLFF. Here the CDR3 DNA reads TGTGCCAGCAGCTTGTCCGGGGATGAAAAACTGTTTTTT.

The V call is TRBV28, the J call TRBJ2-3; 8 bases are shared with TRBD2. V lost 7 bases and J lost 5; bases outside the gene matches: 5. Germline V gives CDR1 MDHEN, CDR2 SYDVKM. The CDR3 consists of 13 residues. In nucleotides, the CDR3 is TGTGCCAGCAACGGGGGGGCGGGAGATACGCAGTATTTT. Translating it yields CASNGGAGDTQYF.

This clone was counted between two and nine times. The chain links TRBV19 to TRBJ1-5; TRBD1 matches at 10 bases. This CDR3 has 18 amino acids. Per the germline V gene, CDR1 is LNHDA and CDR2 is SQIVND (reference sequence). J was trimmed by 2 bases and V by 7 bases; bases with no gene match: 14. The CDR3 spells CASIPGTGEGRGNQPQHF. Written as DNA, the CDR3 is TGTGCCAGTATCCCCGGGACAGGGGAAGGGAGAGGCAATCAGCCCCAGCATTTT.

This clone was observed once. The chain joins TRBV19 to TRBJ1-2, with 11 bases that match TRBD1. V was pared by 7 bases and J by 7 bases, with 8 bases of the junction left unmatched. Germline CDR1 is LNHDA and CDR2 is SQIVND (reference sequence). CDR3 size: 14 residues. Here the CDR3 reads CASIGWDRGSGYTF. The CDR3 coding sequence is TGTGCCAGTATCGGTTGGGACAGGGGGTCTGGCTACACCTTC.

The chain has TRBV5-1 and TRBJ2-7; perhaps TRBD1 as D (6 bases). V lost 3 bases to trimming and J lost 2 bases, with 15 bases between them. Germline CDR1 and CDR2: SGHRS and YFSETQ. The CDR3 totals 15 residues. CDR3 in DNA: TGCGCCAGCAGCTCCAGACAGCCAGGGGCCTACGAGCAGTACTTC. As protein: CASSSRQPGAYEQYF.

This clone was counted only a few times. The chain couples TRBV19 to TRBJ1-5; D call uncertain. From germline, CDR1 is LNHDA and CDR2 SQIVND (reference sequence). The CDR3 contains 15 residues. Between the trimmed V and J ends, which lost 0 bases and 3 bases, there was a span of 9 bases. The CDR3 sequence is CASSIEGGINQPQHF. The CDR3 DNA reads TGTGCCAGTAGTATAGAAGGAGGGATCAATCAGCCCCAGCATTTT.

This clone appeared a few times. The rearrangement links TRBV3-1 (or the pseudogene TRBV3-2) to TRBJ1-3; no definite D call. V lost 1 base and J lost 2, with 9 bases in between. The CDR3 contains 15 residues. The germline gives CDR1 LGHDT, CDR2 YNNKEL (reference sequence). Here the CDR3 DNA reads TGTGCCAGCAGCCAAGGTCAGGTCGCTGGAAACACCATATATTTT. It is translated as CASSQGQVAGNTIYF.

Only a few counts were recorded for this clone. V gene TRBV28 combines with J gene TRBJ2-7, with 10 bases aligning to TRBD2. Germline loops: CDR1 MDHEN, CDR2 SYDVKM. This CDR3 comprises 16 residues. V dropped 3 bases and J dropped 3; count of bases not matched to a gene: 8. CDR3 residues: CASSLTTSGEGYEQYF. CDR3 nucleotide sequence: TGTGCCAGCAGTTTGACTACTAGCGGGGAAGGCTACGAGCAGTACTTC.

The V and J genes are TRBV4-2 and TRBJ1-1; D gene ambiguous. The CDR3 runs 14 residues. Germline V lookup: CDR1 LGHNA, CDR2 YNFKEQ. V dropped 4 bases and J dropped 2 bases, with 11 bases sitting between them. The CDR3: CASSPGRTNTEAFF. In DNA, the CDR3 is TGTGCCAGCAGCCCCGGACGGACTAACACTGAAGCTTTCTTT.

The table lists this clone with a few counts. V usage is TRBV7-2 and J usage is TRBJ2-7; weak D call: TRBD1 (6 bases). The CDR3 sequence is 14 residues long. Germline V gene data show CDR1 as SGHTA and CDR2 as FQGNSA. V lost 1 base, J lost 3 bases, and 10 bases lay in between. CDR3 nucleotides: TGTGCCAGCAGCTTAGGAGGACAGTACTACGAGCAGTACTTC. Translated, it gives CASSLGGQYYEQYF.

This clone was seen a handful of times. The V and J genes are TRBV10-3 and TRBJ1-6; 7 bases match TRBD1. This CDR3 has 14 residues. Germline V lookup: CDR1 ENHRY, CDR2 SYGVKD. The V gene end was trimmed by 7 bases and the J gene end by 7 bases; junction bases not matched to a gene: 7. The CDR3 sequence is CAITEGQLNSPLHF. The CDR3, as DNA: TGTGCCATCACCGAGGGACAGCTAAATTCACCCCTCCACTTT.